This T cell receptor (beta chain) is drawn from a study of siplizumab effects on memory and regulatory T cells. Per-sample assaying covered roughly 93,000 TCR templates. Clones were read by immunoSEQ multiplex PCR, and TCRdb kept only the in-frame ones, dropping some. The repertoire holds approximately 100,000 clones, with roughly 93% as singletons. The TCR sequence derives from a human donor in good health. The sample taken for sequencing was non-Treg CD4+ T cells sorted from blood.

CDR3: CASSPTGLANYGYTF. The CDR3 DNA reads TGTGCCAGCTCACCTACAGGGCTAGCTAACTATGGCTACACCTTC. The chain joins TRBV18 to TRBJ1-2; D might be TRBD1 (6 bases). The V and J ends lost 3 bases and 0 bases respectively, with 11 bases between them. Germline V gene data show CDR1 as KGHSH and CDR2 as LQKENI. CDR3 length: 15 residues. Looking up the rest from reference TRBV18 and TRBJ1-2 gives the full variable domain: NAGVMQNPRHLVRRRGQEARLRCSPMKGHSHVYWYRQLPEEGLKFMVYLQKENIIDESGMPKERFSAEFPKEGPSILRIQQVVRGDSAAYFCASSPTGLANYGYTFGSGTRLTVV.